This entry concerns a single T cell receptor (beta chain). Its antigen is as yet unknown. The data originate from a study of T cell responses to AZD1222 COVID-19 vaccine. The data were produced by immunoSEQ multiplex PCR, yet TCRdb's version contains in-frame clones alone and is incomplete. Seen here are roughly 150,000 clones, 80% to 90% observed once, and the top ten hold around 8%. V gave up 5 bases and J gave up 7 bases, with 8 bases separating them. CDR3 length equals 10 residues. The V gene's germline CDR1 is DFQATT and CDR2 SNEGSKA (reference sequence). Broader study findings: Compared with day 0, the breadth and depth of the Spike-specific TCR repertoire rose significantly after two doses of AZD1222. There were mostly white British donors and more females than males, and clonal diversity was possibly underestimated. Among those given AZD1222, only six or seven were seropositive at baseline.

The TCR sequence derives from an adult in good health. The sample was peripheral blood, taken on day 0 of AZD1222 vaccination. The gene calls are TRBV20-1 and TRBJ1-2; no firm D call. The CDR3, as DNA: TGCAGTGCTCTTAACGGTGGCTACACCTTC. Translation gives CSALNGGYTF.